Below are 10 T cell receptor beta chains sequenced from a single sample in a study of blood T cells in healthy people across ages. Then a second PCR, running about 6 to 12 cycles, was carried out with a sample-barcoded 5' primer and a J-beta primer mix. TCRdb re-called the 5' RACE reads with MiXCR, one entry per CDR3 protein. Of fewer than 1,000,000 distinct CDR3 sequences in the sample, 40% to 50% were seen once. Specimen: blood. These receptors were collected from a man between 60 and 75 years old in good health.

The chain couples TRBV28 to TRBJ1-5; no clear D. V gave up 5 bases and J gave up 7 bases, with 15 bases separating them. CDR3 length: 14 amino acids. CDR1 MDHEN and CDR2 SYDVKM come from the germline V gene. CDR3 DNA sequence: TGTGCCAGCAGTATACTGGAGGGCGCGCAGCCCCAGCATTTT. This gives the protein CASSILEGAQPQHF.

This clonotype has just a few counts. This chain uses TRBV6-6 with TRBJ1-2; maybe TRBD1 (5 bases). The length of the CDR3 is 15 residues. The V gene's germline CDR1 is MNHNY and CDR2 SVGAGI (reference sequence). Trimming took off 10 bases at V and 4 bases at J, with 22 bases between the two ends. CDR3: CAIRGGLGSPYGYTF. DNA of the CDR3: TGTGCCATTCGGGGGGGATTGGGCAGCCCCTATGGCTACACCTTC.

This clonotype has a handful of counts. The chain links TRBV7-2 to TRBJ2-3, with no clear D. The CDR3 consists of 14 residues. With 0 bases removed from V and 3 bases from J, the gap between germline ends came to 7 bases. Germline V lookup: CDR1 SGHTA, CDR2 FQGNSA. The CDR3 nucleotides read TGTGCCAGCAGCTTAGCATTCTCAACAGATACGCAGTATTTT. Residues: CASSLAFSTDTQYF.

The chain recombines TRBV7-9 with TRBJ1-5; D not resolved. The CDR3 contains 15 residues. Looked up from germline, CDR1 is SEHNR and CDR2 is FQNEAQ (reference sequence). V was trimmed by 4 bases and J by 7 bases, leaving 17 bases between them. CDR3 nucleotides: TGTGCCAGCAGCTCTGCCGCAGGATTCGGGCAGCCCCAGCATTTT. Translation gives CASSSAAGFGQPQHF.

This chain uses TRBV11-3 with TRBJ2-3; TRBD2 matches 15 bases. CDR1 is SGHNT, CDR2 YENEEA, per germline. V trimming: 4 bases; J trimming: 7 bases; junction bases outside the gene matches: 6. This CDR3 comprises 16 residues. CDR3 DNA sequence: TGTGCCAGCAGCTACCGGACTAGCGGGGGGGCATATACGCAGTATTTT. This encodes CASSYRTSGGAYTQYF. Filled out from reference TRBV11-3 and TRBJ2-3, the complete variable domain reads EAGVVQSPRYKIIEKKQPVAFWCNPISGHNTLYWYLQNLGQGPELLIRYENEEAVDDSQLPKDRFSAERLKGVDSTLKIQPAELGDSAVYLCASSYRTSGGAYTQYFGPGTRLTVL.

In DNA, the CDR3 is TGTGCCAGCTCTCCCCGGGAAACCGGAAACACCATATATTTT. It is translated as CASSPRETGNTIYF. This chain connects TRBV18 to TRBJ1-3; D call uncertain. Germline V lookup: CDR1 KGHSH, CDR2 LQKENI. CDR3 length: 14 residues. V was pared by 6 bases and J by 4 bases, with 13 bases between.

The genes are TRBV20-1 and TRBJ2-5; D possibly uses TRBD1 or TRBD2 (5 bases each). CDR3 length: 12 residues. The germline V gene has CDR1 DFQATT and CDR2 SNEGSKA (reference sequence). This chain's CDR3 is CSGASDKETQYF. The DNA for the CDR3 is TGCAGCGGGGCCTCAGATAAAGAGACCCAGTACTTC.

V is TRBV28 and J is TRBJ2-7, with no clear D. Germline CDR1 is MDHEN and CDR2 is SYDVKM. The CDR3 runs 12 residues. V was shortened by 6 bases and J by 2 bases, with 8 bases between the two germline ends. The CDR3 DNA reads TGTGCCAGCAGGCTCGGACCCTACGAGCAGTACTTC. It is translated as CASRLGPYEQYF. Together with reference TRBV28 and TRBJ2-7, the CDR3 gives the full variable domain: DVKVTQSSRYLVKRTGEKVFLECVQDMDHENMFWYRQDPGLGLRLIYFSYDVKMKEKGDIPEGYSVSREKKERFSLILESASTNQTSMYLCASRLGPYEQYFGPGTRLTVT.

In DNA, the CDR3 is TGCAGTGCCTACACTAGCGGGGGGCCTCGTACCTACGAGCAGTACTTC. It yields the protein CSAYTSGGPRTYEQYF. V and J are TRBV20-1 and TRBJ2-7, with TRBD2 matching 12 bases. V shed 6 bases, J shed 2 bases, and the junction held 11 bases outside the gene matches. The CDR3 sequence is 16 residues long. The V gene's germline CDR1 is DFQATT and CDR2 SNEGSKA (reference sequence).

The chain is built from TRBV5-5 and TRBJ1-1, with D tentatively TRBD1 (6 bases). This CDR3 contains 15 residues. Germline CDR1 is SGHKS and CDR2 is YYEKEE (reference sequence). Trimming took off 0 bases at V and 5 bases at J, with 14 bases between the two ends. The CDR3 DNA reads TGTGCCAGCAGCTTGGTTGGGGGGGCGAATACTGAAGCTTTCTTT. Protein: CASSLVGGANTEAFF.